A single sample is the source of the 25 T cell receptor beta chains below, sequenced in a study of OX40 agonist ivuxolimab in advanced cancers. Repertoires were generated with immunoSEQ multiplex PCR, while TCRdb's copy carries only in-frame clones and drops some. Counted here are about 62,000 clones, over 75% occurring once; the ten biggest clones make up roughly 5%. Sequencing used CD4+ or CD8+ T cells sorted from blood, obtained in a trial of the OX40 agonist ivuxolimab. These receptors were taken from an adult with an advanced solid tumor such as melanoma, head and neck, liver or kidney cancer.

V and J are TRBV12-5 and TRBJ2-2; the match to TRBD1 covers 7 bases. V lost 6 bases and J lost 1; bases outside the gene matches: 5. This CDR3 has 15 amino acids. Germline-derived CDR1 and CDR2 are LGHNT and FRNRAP. The CDR3 reads CASGLGDRNTGELFF. The CDR3 coding sequence is TGTGCTAGTGGACTAGGGGACAGGAACACCGGGGAGCTGTTTTTT.

Concerning this clone itself: The sample has other DNA sequences that encode this CDR3 too. The chain couples TRBV2 to TRBJ1-2, with D possibly TRBD1 on 5 matching bases. This CDR3 is built from 13 residues. The V gene lost 3 bases and the J gene lost 4 bases, with 9 bases spanning the gap. Germline V gene lookup returns CDR1 SNHLY and CDR2 FYNNEI. This CDR3 is CASSDRGLYGYTF. The CDR3 DNA is TGTGCCAGCAGTGATCGGGGACTCTATGGCTACACCTTC.

The rearrangement links TRBV15 to TRBJ2-5; D is unclear. The V end lost 0 bases, the J end lost 5 bases, and 7 bases lay between the germline ends. CDR3 length equals 13 residues. Germline V lookup: CDR1 LNHNV, CDR2 YYDKDF (reference sequence). CDR3 nucleotide sequence: TGTGCCACCAGCAGAGATCAATGGGAGACCCAGTACTTC. It specifies CATSRDQWETQYF. Filled out from reference TRBV15 and TRBJ2-5, the complete variable domain reads DAMVIQNPRYQVTQFGKPVTLSCSQTLNHNVMYWYQQKSSQAPKLLFHYYDKDFNNEADTPDNFQSRRPNTSFCFLDIRSPGLGDTAMYLCATSRDQWETQYFGPGTRLLVL.

The chain carries TRBV15 and TRBJ2-7, with 8 positions matching TRBD2. The V gene's germline CDR1 is LNHNV and CDR2 YYDKDF (reference sequence). V lost 0 bases and J lost 4; bases outside the gene matches: 11. This CDR3 comprises 17 residues. The CDR3 spells CATSRDKLVAGPYEQYF. CDR3 coding DNA: TGTGCCACCAGCAGAGATAAATTGGTAGCGGGGCCTTACGAGCAGTACTTC.

The V and J genes are TRBV5-6 and TRBJ2-5, with D tentatively TRBD1 (5 bases). Trimming shortened V by 4 bases and J by 3 bases, and 22 bases separated the two germline ends. The CDR3 covers 17 residues. CDR1 is SGHDT and CDR2 is YYEEEE in the germline V gene. CDR3 nucleotides: TGTGCCAGCAGCCAGGGATTGTTTCGGACGTCGGAAGAGACCCAGTACTTC. Translated: CASSQGLFRTSEETQYF.

The CDR3 here is CASSEMGSNYGYTF. The CDR3 DNA follows: TGTGCCAGCAGTGAAATGGGGTCCAACTATGGCTACACCTTC. V is TRBV6-5 and J is TRBJ1-2; unclear D gene. The CDR3 loop spans 14 amino acids. Between the trimmed V and J ends, which lost 5 bases and 2 bases, there was a span of 12 bases. Germline-derived CDR1 and CDR2 are MNHEY and SVGAGI.

This rearrangement joins TRBV5-1 to TRBJ1-1; TRBD1 aligns across 10 bases. V was clipped by 2 bases and J by 6 bases; unmatched bases: 7. Germline V gene sequence: CDR1 SGHRS, CDR2 YFSETQ. The CDR3 is 15 residues long. In nucleotides, the CDR3 is TGCGCCAGCAGCTTAAGCGGGACAGGGGCTGCTGAAGCTTTCTTT. It translates to CASSLSGTGAAEAFF.

This sequence joins TRBV5-1 and TRBJ1-5, with a tentative D call TRBD1 (5 bases). Per the germline V gene, CDR1 is SGHRS and CDR2 is YFSETQ. V lost 4 bases, J lost 4 bases, and 15 bases lay in between. The CDR3 has 15 amino acids. The CDR3 spells CASSESSGTNQPQHF. For the CDR3, the DNA is TGCGCCAGCAGCGAGAGTTCCGGGACTAATCAGCCCCAGCATTTT. The complete variable domain, with remaining parts taken from reference TRBV5-1 and TRBJ1-5, reads KAGVTQTPRYLIKTRGQQVTLSCSPISGHRSVSWYQQTPGQGLQFLFEYFSETQRNKGNFPGRFSGRQFSNSRSEMNVSTLELGDSALYLCASSESSGTNQPQHFGDGTRLSIL.

The chain couples TRBV27 to TRBJ2-7; 8 nucleotides align to TRBD2. Per germline, CDR1 MNHEY and CDR2 SMNVEV (reference sequence). The J segment lost 5 bases and the V segment lost 6 bases, leaving 3 bases of the junction unmatched. There are 12 residues in the CDR3. The CDR3 spells CASSTGGNEQYF. The CDR3 coding sequence is TGTGCCAGCAGCACGGGGGGGAACGAGCAGTACTTC.

This clone is deemed medium-sized. The V and J genes are TRBV18 and TRBJ1-2; D remains ambiguous. Germline CDR1 reads KGHSH; CDR2 reads LQKENI. Trimming shortened V by 3 bases and J by 4 bases, and 12 bases separated the two germline ends. CDR3 size: 14 residues. The CDR3 protein is CASSPSGIGYGYTF. The CDR3 nucleotides read TGTGCCAGCTCACCGTCCGGGATAGGCTATGGCTACACCTTC.

The chain joins TRBV7-2 to TRBJ1-5; D possibly corresponds to TRBD1 (5 bases). There are 15 residues in the CDR3. Trimming removed 1 base from V and 1 base from J, with 8 bases in between. Germline V gene lookup returns CDR1 SGHTA and CDR2 FQGNSA. This CDR3 reads CASSLEGSSNQPQHF. The CDR3 DNA is TGTGCCAGCAGCTTAGAGGGGTCGAGCAATCAGCCCCAGCATTTT.

The chain links TRBV7-9 to TRBJ2-7, with TRBD2 as a possible D gene (5 bases). Germline lookup yields CDR1 SEHNR and CDR2 FQNEAQ (reference sequence). The CDR3 runs 13 residues. V lost 6 bases and J lost 4, with 13 bases in between. The CDR3 protein is CASRPLGVYEQYF. DNA of the CDR3: TGTGCCAGCAGGCCACTGGGAGTTTACGAGCAGTACTTC.

The genes are TRBV4-1 and TRBJ1-5; 10 bases fit TRBD1. The CDR3 totals 17 residues. Germline CDR1 MGHRA, CDR2 YSYEKL. V dropped 4 bases and J dropped 7; count of bases not matched to a gene: 13. This CDR3 is CASSLMPGTGVGQPQHF. The CDR3 nucleotides are TGCGCCAGCAGCCTCATGCCCGGGACAGGGGTTGGGCAGCCCCAGCATTTT.

V usage is TRBV10-1 and J usage is TRBJ2-1; TRBD2 aligns across 12 bases. Per the germline V gene, CDR1 is WNHNN and CDR2 is SYGVQD (reference sequence). Trimming took 10 bases from V and 6 from J; bases not matched to a gene: 7. The CDR3 extends over 14 amino acids. The CDR3 spells CATRLAGAGNEQFF. In DNA, the CDR3 is TGCGCCACCCGACTAGCGGGGGCCGGCAATGAGCAGTTCTTC.

This chain joins TRBV7-3 and TRBJ2-2; possibly TRBD2 for D (5 bases). Germline V CDR1 and CDR2: SGHTA, FQGTGA. This CDR3 has 18 amino acids. V was trimmed by 3 bases and J by 2 bases, leaving 19 bases between them. The chain's CDR3 is CASSLEALPSRNTGELFF. CDR3 in DNA: TGTGCCAGCAGCTTGGAGGCCTTACCGAGTCGTAACACCGGGGAGCTGTTTTTT. Full variable domain (missing parts from reference TRBV7-3 and TRBJ2-2): GAGVSQTPSNKVTEKGKYVELRCDPISGHTALYWYRQSLGQGPEFLIYFQGTGAADDSGLPNDRFFAVRPEGSVSTLKIQRTERGDSAVYLCASSLEALPSRNTGELFFGEGSRLTVL.

The gene calls are TRBV9 and TRBJ2-1, with D possibly TRBD2 on 5 matching bases. This CDR3 comprises 13 residues. Trimming took off 2 bases at V and 9 bases at J, with 12 bases between the two ends. The V gene's germline CDR1 is SGDLS and CDR2 YYNGEE. The CDR3 protein is CASSVSGIPEQFF. The CDR3 DNA sequence: TGTGCCAGCAGCGTGAGCGGTATTCCTGAGCAGTTCTTC.

The chain recombines TRBV11-3 with TRBJ2-1, with D possibly matching TRBD2 (5 bases). Germline lookup yields CDR1 SGHNT and CDR2 YENEEA. Trimming removed 5 bases at V and 6 bases at J, with 14 bases between. This CDR3 contains 14 residues. The CDR3 bases are TGTGCCAGCAGCCTCGAGGGCGGAGGCAATGAGCAGTTCTTC. Amino acid sequence: CASSLEGGGNEQFF.

This chain joins TRBV10-1 and TRBJ2-7, with D hard to call. The V end was cut by 10 bases, the J end by 2 bases, with 15 bases between. Looked up from germline, CDR1 is WNHNN and CDR2 is SYGVQD (reference sequence). This CDR3 contains 13 residues. This chain's CDR3 is CATSPKWTYEQYF. The CDR3 region has the DNA TGCGCCACCTCCCCGAAGTGGACCTACGAGCAGTACTTC.

This clone was counted a single time. The chain's CDR3 is CASSFTSAQETQYF. The CDR3 bases are TGTGCCAGCAGCTTCACTAGCGCCCAAGAGACCCAGTACTTC. This sequence joins TRBV5-4 and TRBJ2-5, with 7 bases fitting TRBD2. V shed 2 bases and J 1 base; nucleotides not matched to a gene: 2. CDR1 is SGHNT, CDR2 YYREEE, per germline (reference sequence). CDR3 size: 14 residues.

The V and J genes are TRBV30 and TRBJ1-1, with D possibly TRBD1 on 5 matching bases. The CDR3 is 12 amino acids. V lost 5 bases, J lost 2 bases, and 9 bases lay in between. Germline V gives CDR1 GTSNPN, CDR2 SVGIG (reference sequence). The CDR3 DNA follows: TGTGCCTGGGTGGGGCAAAACACTGAAGCTTTCTTT. It specifies CAWVGQNTEAFF.

The CDR3 region has the DNA TGTGCCAGCGGGGGGTCGGGGGAGACCCAGTACTTC. Its protein product is CASGGSGETQYF. V and J are TRBV6-1 and TRBJ2-5, with D perhaps TRBD2 (6 bases). The CDR3 length is 12 residues. The germline V gene encodes CDR1 MNHNS and CDR2 SASEGT. The V and J ends lost 8 bases and 5 bases respectively, with 12 bases between them.

The rearrangement joins TRBV27 to TRBJ2-2; possible D gene TRBD1, 5 bases. From germline, CDR1 is MNHEY and CDR2 SMNVEV (reference sequence). Trimming removed 3 bases at V and 3 bases at J, with 20 bases between. This CDR3 contains 18 residues. Here the CDR3 reads CASSFKFELTEYTGELFF. As DNA, the CDR3 is TGTGCCAGCAGTTTTAAGTTTGAGTTGACAGAGTACACCGGGGAGCTGTTTTTT.

This sequence joins TRBV7-8 and TRBJ1-4; 7 bases line up with TRBD1. After removal of 5 bases from V and 8 bases from J, the junction contained 8 bases not matched to a gene. The germline CDR1 and CDR2 sequences are SGHVS and FQNEAQ. The length of the CDR3 is 14 residues. The CDR3: CASSIPGTVEKLFF. The CDR3 DNA follows: TGTGCCAGCAGCATACCGGGGACAGTAGAAAAACTGTTTTTT.

V gene TRBV7-3 combines with J gene TRBJ1-1; 10 bases line up with TRBD1. Trimming cost V 5 bases and J 14 bases; bases outside gene matches: 17. CDR3 length: 15 residues. The germline CDR1 and CDR2 sequences are SGHTA and FQGTGA. CDR3 DNA sequence: TGTGCCAGCAGCCTAGAACCGGGACAGGGGAGTCCTCCATTCTTT. Translation: CASSLEPGQGSPPFF.

V is TRBV28 and J is TRBJ1-1; tentative D call: TRBD1 (5 bases). Trimming left V 5 bases short and J 3 bases short, with 19 bases between. The CDR3 consists of 16 residues. Looked up from germline, CDR1 is MDHEN and CDR2 is SYDVKM. CDR3 bases: TGTGCCAGCAGTCCCTCACCCAGGGTCCCGGACACTGAAGCTTTCTTT. Its protein is CASSPSPRVPDTEAFF. The whole variable domain, remainder taken from reference TRBV28 and TRBJ1-1, is DVKVTQSSRYLVKRTGEKVFLECVQDMDHENMFWYRQDPGLGLRLIYFSYDVKMKEKGDIPEGYSVSREKKERFSLILESASTNQTSMYLCASSPSPRVPDTEAFFGQGTRLTVV.